This passage covers 20 T cell receptor beta chains from one sample sequenced in a study of post-analysis software for immune sequencing data. Notes on the study in general: Higher frequency in patients than in controls was seen for roughly five TRBV segments, with TRBV5-6, TRBV5-1 and TRBV20-1 among them.

Presence of unique molecular identifiers characterized the TCR beta cDNA libraries. TCRdb re-derived calls from the PCR reads in MiXCR, one entry per CDR3 protein. Of 800,000 to 950,000 distinct CDR3 sequences in the sample, roughly 50% were seen once. No antigens are known for them. The specimen sequenced was blood. The receptors shown here come from a girl between 5 and 17 years old with multiple sclerosis.

This clonotype occurred a few times. The chain couples TRBV20-1 to TRBJ2-7; D unresolved. The V end lost 0 bases, the J end lost 2 bases, and 5 bases lay between the germline ends. This CDR3 has 12 residues. Germline values: CDR1 DFQATT, CDR2 SNEGSKA (reference sequence). The CDR3 reads CSARDWAYEQYF. CDR3 DNA: TGCAGTGCTAGAGATTGGGCCTACGAGCAGTACTTC.

The chain couples TRBV7-9 to TRBJ2-1; D not resolved. The CDR3 is made up of 12 amino acids. V was shortened by 5 bases and J by 15 bases, with 17 bases between the two germline ends. CDR1 is SEHNR and CDR2 is FQNEAQ in the germline V gene (reference sequence). The CDR3 region has the DNA TGTGCCAGCAGCCCCGGGCCCGGGCAGTTGTTCTTC. Translated: CASSPGPGQLFF.

The gene calls are TRBV20-1 and TRBJ1-5; no firm D call. CDR1 is DFQATT, CDR2 SNEGSKA, per germline (reference sequence). This CDR3 comprises 14 residues. Trimming stripped 6 bases from V and 0 bases from J, with 12 bases between. This CDR3 is CSAAGASSNQPQHF. In nucleotides, the CDR3 is TGCAGTGCAGCGGGAGCCAGTAGCAATCAGCCCCAGCATTTT.

This sequence joins TRBV29-1 and TRBJ1-2; no reliable D call. The CDR3 has 13 residues. Germline CDR1 reads SQVTM; CDR2 reads ANQGSEA. The germline V and J ends were trimmed by 2 bases and 4 bases, with 11 bases remaining between them. The chain's CDR3 is CSVESEGGYGYTF. CDR3 coding DNA: TGCAGCGTTGAATCGGAGGGCGGCTATGGCTACACCTTC.

The chain employs TRBV2 and TRBJ2-1, with 7 bases lining up with TRBD2. The CDR3 runs to 18 residues. After removal of 8 bases from V and 3 bases from J, the junction contained 19 bases not matched to a gene. From germline, CDR1 is SNHLY and CDR2 FYNNEI. The CDR3 DNA follows: TGTGCCAGCGGGGGGGGAGGAAGCGGATTATTAGTCTACAATGAGCAGTTCTTC. Its protein is CASGGGGSGLLVYNEQFF. The full variable domain, rest sourced from reference TRBV2 and TRBJ2-1, is EPEVTQTPSHQVTQMGQEVILRCVPISNHLYFYWYRQILGQKVEFLVSFYNNEISEKSEIFDDQFSVERPDGSNFTLKIRSTKLEDSAMYFCASGGGGSGLLVYNEQFFGPGTRLTVL.

The gene calls are TRBV15 and TRBJ2-1; 7 nucleotides align to TRBD2. V lost 1 base and J lost 5; bases outside the gene matches: 5. This CDR3 is built from 15 residues. Germline loops: CDR1 LNHNV, CDR2 YYDKDF (reference sequence). CDR3 amino acids: CATSRASGTNNEQFF. The CDR3 bases are TGTGCCACCAGCAGAGCATCCGGGACTAACAATGAGCAGTTCTTC.

This chain links TRBV29-1 with TRBJ2-7; possible D gene TRBD2, 7 bases. The V end was cut by 6 bases, the J end by 3 bases, with 18 bases between. The CDR3 is 14 residues long. From germline, CDR1 is SQVTM and CDR2 ANQGSEA. The CDR3 sequence is CSVGGHGSNYEQYF. The CDR3, as DNA: TGCAGCGTGGGGGGGCACGGATCAAACTACGAGCAGTACTTC.

This rearrangement joins TRBV25-1 to TRBJ1-2; 9 bases line up with TRBD1. Losses at the gene ends were 2 bases for V and 7 bases for J; bases not matched to a gene: 8. CDR3 length: 15 residues. The V gene's germline CDR1 is MGHDK and CDR2 SYGVNS. The CDR3 DNA follows: TGTGCCAGCAGTGAAAGGTCGGGACAGGGTGGTGGCTACACCTTC. It translates to CASSERSGQGGGYTF.

The V call is TRBV5-1, the J call TRBJ2-3, with D possibly matching TRBD1 (6 bases). This CDR3 has 15 residues. Trimming removed 3 bases at V and 1 base at J, with 12 bases between. Germline CDR1 is SGHRS and CDR2 is YFSETQ. CDR3 sequence (DNA): TGCGCCAGCAGCTGGACAGACGCAGGCACAGATACGCAGTATTTT. Translated: CASSWTDAGTDTQYF.

The V gene is TRBV12-3 or TRBV12-4, the J gene TRBJ2-7; 10 nucleotides match TRBD1. V lost 6 bases, J lost 3 bases, and 8 bases stayed unmatched. The CDR3 contains 15 residues. CDR3 sequence (DNA): TGTGCCAGCAGACCGACAGGGGGCTCCAACTACGAGCAGTACTTC. Amino acids: CASRPTGGSNYEQYF.

The rearrangement uses TRBV10-3 and TRBJ1-1; 8 positions match TRBD1. J lost 8 bases, V lost 6 bases, and 8 bases had no gene match. The CDR3 is made up of 13 amino acids. Germline lookup yields CDR1 ENHRY and CDR2 SYGVKD. Written as DNA, the CDR3 is TGTGCCATCAGGGGAACCGGACAGGGCGAAGCTTTCTTT. Its translation: CAIRGTGQGEAFF.

This chain uses TRBV5-6 with TRBJ2-7; D is unclear. The CDR3 has 14 amino acids. In germline, CDR1 is SGHDT, CDR2 YYEEEE. Trimming left V 4 bases short and J 3 bases short, with 14 bases between. This CDR3 is CASSAAGRGYEQYF. CDR3 nucleotide sequence: TGTGCCAGCAGCGCCGCCGGTCGAGGCTACGAGCAGTACTTC. Drawing the rest from reference TRBV5-6 and TRBJ2-7, the complete variable domain is DAGVTQSPTHLIKTRGQQVTLRCSPKSGHDTVSWYQQALGQGPQFIFQYYEEEERQRGNFPDRFSGHQFPNYSSELNVNALLLGDSALYLCASSAAGRGYEQYFGPGTRLTVT.

CDR3 region: CASSRDGQGNIQYF. The CDR3 DNA follows: TGTGCCAGCAGCCGAGACGGACAGGGGAACATTCAGTACTTC. The chain is built from TRBV5-5 and TRBJ2-4, with 9 bases aligning to TRBD1. Trimming removed 4 bases from V and 7 bases from J; junction bases left unmatched: 6. CDR3 length: 14 residues. Germline CDR1 reads SGHKS; CDR2 reads YYEKEE (reference sequence). Looking up the rest from reference TRBV5-5 and TRBJ2-4 gives the full variable domain: DAGVTQSPTHLIKTRGQQVTLRCSPISGHKSVSWYQQVLGQGPQFIFQYYEKEERGRGNFPDRFSARQFPNYSSELNVNALLLGDSALYLCASSRDGQGNIQYFGAGTRLSVL.

In DNA form, the CDR3 reads TGCGCCAGCAGCGTGGGACAGTTTTTCGACGAGCAGTACTTC. Translation gives CASSVGQFFDEQYF. The chain couples TRBV5-1 to TRBJ2-7; 7 positions match TRBD1. The CDR3 is 14 amino acids. Germline CDR1 is SGHRS and CDR2 is YFSETQ. The trim removed 4 bases at V and 5 bases at J, leaving 9 bases unmatched.

V gene TRBV18 combines with J gene TRBJ2-5, with D tentatively TRBD1 (5 bases). The V and J ends lost 1 base and 2 bases respectively, with 11 bases between them. The CDR3 spans 15 residues. CDR1 and CDR2 from the germline V gene are KGHSH and LQKENI. The CDR3 loop is CASSPRQGTQETQYF. The CDR3 DNA reads TGTGCCAGCTCACCACGGCAGGGAACGCAAGAGACCCAGTACTTC.

This clonotype was found a few times. V is TRBV12-3 or TRBV12-4 and J is TRBJ2-1; no reliable D call. Deletions cut 2 bases from V and 5 bases from J, with 7 bases between. CDR3 length: 13 amino acids. This chain's CDR3 is CASSLTANNEQFF. The DNA of the CDR3 is TGTGCCAGCAGTTTAACAGCGAACAATGAGCAGTTCTTC.

The rearrangement joins TRBV12-5 to TRBJ1-1; TRBD1 matches at 11 bases. The CDR3 loop spans 19 amino acids. V lost 0 bases to trimming and J lost 3 bases; unmatched junction nucleotides: 12. Germline V CDR1 and CDR2: LGHNT, FRNRAP. The CDR3: CASGLVHRTGGEYYTEAFF. DNA of the CDR3: TGTGCTAGTGGTTTGGTTCACCGGACAGGGGGCGAATATTACACTGAAGCTTTCTTT.

The rearrangement uses TRBV20-1 and TRBJ2-3; 12 bases fit TRBD2. The junction had 4 bases not matched to a gene; V was cut back by 6 bases and J by 3 bases. Germline V gene data show CDR1 as DFQATT and CDR2 as SNEGSKA (reference sequence). The CDR3 totals 14 residues. The CDR3 is CSAATSGSTDTQYF. The CDR3 nucleotides read TGCAGTGCAGCGACTAGCGGGAGTACAGATACGCAGTATTTT.

V gene TRBV12-5 combines with J gene TRBJ1-1, with TRBD1 matching 9 bases. V gave up 0 bases and J gave up 5 bases; unmatched junction bases: 10. This CDR3 contains 17 residues. CDR1 and CDR2 from the germline V gene are LGHNT and FRNRAP. The CDR3 region is CASGLVGADRGGTEAFF. The CDR3 nucleotides are TGTGCTAGTGGTTTGGTGGGGGCGGACAGGGGCGGAACTGAAGCTTTCTTT.

The chain combines TRBV12-3 or TRBV12-4 with TRBJ2-5; 10 nucleotides agree with TRBD2. This CDR3 spans 18 amino acids. V dropped 0 bases and J dropped 4; count of bases not matched to a gene: 11. This CDR3 reads CASSLARSGGAAGETQYF. In DNA, the CDR3 is TGTGCCAGCAGTTTAGCTAGGAGCGGGGGGGCGGCAGGAGAGACCCAGTACTTC.